The clone carrying this TCR beta chain was seen at least ten times. Antigen specificity is unknown. Uncontrolled infection, other autoimmune disease, pregnancy or lactation disqualified patients from enrolment. The authors obtained PBMCs from 10 ml of fresh peripheral blood. The CDR3 regions of TCR beta were amplified from RNA transcripts. During a first-round RT-PCR of the TCR CDR3, the HTBI primer set was used. TCRdb re-analysed the multiplex PCR reads in MiXCR, keeping a single row per CDR3 protein. The sample has about 350,000 distinct CDR3 sequences, roughly 14% seen once. The data stem from a study of T cells in Graves' hyperthyroidism and ophthalmopathy. Study-level findings and limits: Most thyroid clonotypes expanded above 0.001 appeared in blood too. The model identified upcoming ophthalmopathy a median approximately six months ahead of onset.

The CDR3 runs to 16 residues. Germline lookup yields CDR1 SGHAT and CDR2 FQNNGV. V was shortened by 2 bases and J by 1 base, with 13 bases between the two germline ends. The specimen sequenced was blood. The sequence came from a woman between 25 and 40 years old with Graves' hyperthyroidism. V is TRBV11-2 and J is TRBJ2-3; D perhaps matches TRBD2 (5 bases). In DNA, the CDR3 is TGTGCCAGCAGCTTAATTATGGCGGGCGGCACAGATACGCAGTATTTT. Its protein product is CASSLIMAGGTDTQYF.